A selection of T cell receptor beta chains follows, all from one sample in a study of blood T cell repertoires in COVID-19. Only in-frame clones appear in the TCRdb table, and some are missing; sequencing was by immunoSEQ multiplex PCR. Of 120,000 or so clones detected, approximately 88% appear once; the ten largest clones hold approximately 8.1%. What was sequenced was peripheral blood. Every receptor here comes from a man aged 45-65 years with acute or convalescent COVID-19. The CDR3 runs from the conserved cysteine through the conserved F or W. A D gene is named only where the DNA matches it firmly. A row's size may be missing; if present it is once, few, many or a size class.

CDR3nt | CDR3aa | abundance | j_gene | v_gene | d_gene
TGCGCCAGCAGCTTGAGCCCCATCTCCTACGAGCAGTACTTC | CASSLSPISYEQYF | NA | TRBJ2-7 | TRBV5-1 | NA
TGTGCCAGCACCGCGTTCGCAGCGGGGCGTAACAATGAGCAGTTCTTC | CASTAFAAGRNNEQFF | NA | TRBJ2-1 | TRBV25-1 | TRBD2
TGTGCCAGGGGGCGGAGAAATGAGCAGTTCTTC | CARGRRNEQFF | NA | TRBJ2-1 | TRBV6-7 | NA
TGTGCCAGCAGTGACTCACCGGGGAATGGCTACACCTTC | CASSDSPGNGYTF | NA | TRBJ1-2 | TRBV6-4 | NA
TGTGCCAGCAGTGGGACTAGCGGGAAGGGGCAGACCCAGTACTTC | CASSGTSGKGQTQYF | NA | TRBJ2-5 | TRBV2 | TRBD2
TGCAGTGCTAGTGAGAGCGGGAGATACACCGGGGAGCTGTTTTTT | CSASESGRYTGELFF | NA | TRBJ2-2 | TRBV20-1 | TRBD2
TGTGCCAGTATCCTCCAAGGGGCTGCGCGATCTGGAAACACCATATATTTT | CASILQGAARSGNTIYF | NA | TRBJ1-3 | TRBV19 | NA
TGTGCTAGTGACCCTCCGGCGGGGGGCACCATATATTTT | CASDPPAGGTIYF | NA | TRBJ1-3 | TRBV12-5 | NA
TGTGCCAGCAGCCCCGGACTGCGCACCTCCTACGAGCAGTACTTC | CASSPGLRTSYEQYF | once | TRBJ2-7 | TRBV11-2 | NA
TGCGCCAGCAGCCAGAGTGTAGGACAGTTAATCTCTGGGGCCAACGTCCTGACTTTC | CASSQSVGQLISGANVLTF | NA | TRBJ2-6 | TRBV4-1 | NA
TGTGCCAGTACCCAGGGGGGACAGGCGCCAAACACCATATATTTT | CASTQGGQAPNTIYF | NA | TRBJ1-3 | TRBV19 | TRBD1
TGTGCCTGGAGTGGAGTAGCGGGAGTTGGGGACGAGCAGTACTTC | CAWSGVAGVGDEQYF | NA | TRBJ2-7 | TRBV30 | TRBD2
TGCGCCAGCAGCCATACTAGCGGGATCACAGATACGCAGTATTTT | CASSHTSGITDTQYF | NA | TRBJ2-3 | TRBV4-3 | TRBD2
TGTGCCAGCAGTGATTTGTTGCGGGGGGTAGATACGCAGTATTTT | CASSDLLRGVDTQYF | few | TRBJ2-3 | TRBV2 | TRBD2
TGTGCCAGCAGTCCCCGTGTGCAGGGTCGGAATGGCTACACCTTC | CASSPRVQGRNGYTF | NA | TRBJ1-2 | TRBV27 | NA
TGTGCCAGCATTCGGGCGGGACAGAGCTACGAGCAGTACTTC | CASIRAGQSYEQYF | NA | TRBJ2-7 | TRBV28 | NA
TGTGCCAGCAGCCTGACAGGGGGCAATCAGCCCCAGCATTTT | CASSLTGGNQPQHF | NA | TRBJ1-5 | TRBV6-5 | TRBD1
TGCGCCAGCAGCCACCTACAGGGGAGCACTGAAGCTTTCTTT | CASSHLQGSTEAFF | few | TRBJ1-1 | TRBV4-1 | TRBD1
TGTGCCAGCAGCTCTAGCCCCGATGAGGATGGCGTGTCAGAGACCCAGTACTTC | CASSSSPDEDGVSETQYF | NA | TRBJ2-5 | TRBV7-6 | NA
TGTGCCAGCAGTTTACAGGCCCTCCACAATCAGCCCCAGCATTTT | CASSLQALHNQPQHF | NA | TRBJ1-5 | TRBV27 | NA
TGTGCCATCAGCGAGGCCGGGACAGGGGTCGAGCAGTACTTC | CAISEAGTGVEQYF | NA | TRBJ2-7 | TRBV10-3 | TRBD1
TGTGCCAGCAGCCAAGGTCCTAGCGGCTACAATGAGCAGTTCTTC | CASSQGPSGYNEQFF | NA | TRBJ2-1 | TRBV3-1/TRBV3-2 | TRBD2
TGTGCCAGCAGTTATCTAGCGGGAGCGAGGGTAGGGACCCAGTACTTC | CASSYLAGARVGTQYF | NA | TRBJ2-5 | TRBV6-5 | TRBD2
TGTGCCAGCAGTCTCCAACAGGGGGCCTACGAGCAGTACTTC | CASSLQQGAYEQYF | NA | TRBJ2-7 | TRBV27 | TRBD1